This TCR beta chain emerged from a study of T cell repertoires in cytomegalovirus infection. Whole-study context: Recently identified HLA-C-restricted CMV epitopes were among the peptides used.

TCRdb used MiXCR to reprocess the reads, holding one entry per CDR3 protein. The data contain 650,000 to 850,000 distinct CDR3 sequences, about 29% of them singletons. The CDR3 is 17 residues long. V lost 2 bases, J lost 3 bases, and 17 bases lay in between. Germline assignment: CDR1 SGHRS and CDR2 YFSETQ. Points on this clonotype: Its target is not known.

The chain combines TRBV5-1 with TRBJ2-2, with D perhaps being TRBD1 or TRBD2 (5 bases each). This clonotype was sampled from a human donor in good health (CMV status not recorded). Some clones in this sample may be carry-over from other donors' samples. This material consisted of cultured CD8+ T cells from PBMCs, taken from culture after CMV antigen stimulation. Written as DNA, the CDR3 is TGCGCCAGCAGCTTAAGAGGGGCCAGAGGGGACACCGGGGAGCTGTTTTTT. It yields the protein CASSLRGARGDTGELFF.